Sequencing of this T cell receptor (beta chain) was carried out in a study of blood T cell repertoires in COVID-19. Study overall: Donors in the United States, Italy and Spain gave samples during acute or convalescent COVID-19. From T cells, B-cell-depleted T cells, or PBMCs came the material, which was cDNA or gDNA.

Participants were aged about 18 to 89 years from 20 to 30 US areas. In the study's own analysis: For nucleated cells, counts were estimated from reference gene primer amplification. Assay used: immunoSEQ multiplex PCR; TCRdb lists only in-frame clones, some missing. V and J calls and clone size follow that table, whereas D and trimming were derived from the DNA. The repertoire includes under 300,000 clones, around 90% of them detected once, and 3.1% sits in the top ten. The CDR3 spans 16 residues. J was trimmed by 3 bases and V by 4 bases; bases with no gene match: 6. The germline V gene encodes CDR1 KGHDR and CDR2 SFDVKD.

This chain links TRBV24-1 with TRBJ1-4; the match to TRBD1 covers 8 bases. The source material was PBMCs or T cells enriched from blood (not recorded which). The sequence came from a woman aged 40 to 50 who had been exposed to COVID-19. CDR3 loop: CATSDPTGEANEKLFF. CDR3 coding DNA: TGTGCCACCAGTGACCCGACAGGGGAGGCTAATGAAAAACTGTTTTTT.